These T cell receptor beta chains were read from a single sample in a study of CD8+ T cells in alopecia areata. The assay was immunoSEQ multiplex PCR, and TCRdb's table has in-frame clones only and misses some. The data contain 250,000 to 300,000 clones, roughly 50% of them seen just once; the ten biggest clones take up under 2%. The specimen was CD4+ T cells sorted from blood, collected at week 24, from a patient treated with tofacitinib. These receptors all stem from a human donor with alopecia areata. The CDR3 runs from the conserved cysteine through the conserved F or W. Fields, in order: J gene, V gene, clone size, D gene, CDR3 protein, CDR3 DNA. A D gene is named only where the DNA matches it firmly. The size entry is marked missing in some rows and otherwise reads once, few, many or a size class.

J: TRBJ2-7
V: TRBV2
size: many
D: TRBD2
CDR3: CASSDHGGAYEQYF
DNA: TGTGCCAGCAGTGACCACGGGGGGGCCTACGAGCAGTACTTC

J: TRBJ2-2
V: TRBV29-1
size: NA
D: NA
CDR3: CSVALGPGTGELFF
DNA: TGCAGCGTGGCCCTCGGACCCGGCACCGGGGAGCTGTTTTTT

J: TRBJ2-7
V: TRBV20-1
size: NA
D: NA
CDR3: CSARVDEQYF
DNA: TGCAGTGCTAGAGTGGACGAGCAGTACTTC

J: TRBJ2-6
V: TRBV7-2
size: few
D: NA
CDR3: CASSLAAGANVLTF
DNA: TGTGCCAGCAGCTTGGCAGCCGGGGCCAACGTCCTGACTTTC

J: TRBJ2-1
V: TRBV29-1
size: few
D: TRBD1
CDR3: CSGVTGNSYNEQFF
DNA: TGCAGCGGAGTGACAGGGAACTCCTACAATGAGCAGTTCTTC

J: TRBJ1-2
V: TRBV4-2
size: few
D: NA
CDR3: CASSQDTRDGGYTF
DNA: TGTGCCAGCAGCCAAGATACCAGGGATGGTGGCTACACCTTC

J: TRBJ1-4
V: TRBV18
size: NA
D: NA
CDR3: CASSPTTSSTGKLFF
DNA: TGTGCCAGCTCACCGACCACATCTTCCACGGGAAAACTGTTTTTT

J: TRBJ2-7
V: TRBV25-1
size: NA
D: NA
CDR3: CASSRPTASSYEQYF
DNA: TGTGCCAGCTCCCGACCGACTGCCTCTTCCTACGAGCAGTACTTC

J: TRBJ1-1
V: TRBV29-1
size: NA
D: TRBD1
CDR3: CSVVNDRERNTEAFF
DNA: TGCAGCGTTGTCAACGACAGGGAACGGAACACTGAAGCTTTCTTT

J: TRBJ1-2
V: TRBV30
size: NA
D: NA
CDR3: CAWSEGDDPNYGYTF
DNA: TGTGCCTGGAGTGAAGGCGACGATCCTAACTATGGCTACACCTTC

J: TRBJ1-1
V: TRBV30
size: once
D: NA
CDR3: CAWSDGRGSGFF
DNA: TGTGCCTGGAGCGACGGGAGGGGTTCGGGTTTCTTT

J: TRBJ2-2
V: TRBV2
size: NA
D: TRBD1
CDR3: CASSFQTGTNTGELFF
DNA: TGTGCCAGCAGTTTTCAGACAGGGACGAACACCGGGGAGCTGTTTTTT

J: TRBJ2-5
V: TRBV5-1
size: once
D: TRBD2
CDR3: CASSNSGLALGETQYF
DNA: TGCGCCAGCAGCAACTCGGGACTAGCCCTTGGGGAGACCCAGTACTTC

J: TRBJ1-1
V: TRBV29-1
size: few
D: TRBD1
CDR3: CSVEDPGGNTEAFF
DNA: TGCAGCGTTGAAGATCCAGGGGGGAACACTGAAGCTTTCTTT

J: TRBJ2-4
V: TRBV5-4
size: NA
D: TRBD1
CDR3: CASSLGDRAGIQYF
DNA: TGTGCCAGCAGCTTGGGGGACAGGGCTGGCATTCAGTACTTC

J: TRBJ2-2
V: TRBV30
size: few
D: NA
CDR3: CAWSVAGRVTGELFF
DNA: TGTGCCTGGAGTGTGGCGGGGCGAGTCACCGGGGAGCTGTTTTTT

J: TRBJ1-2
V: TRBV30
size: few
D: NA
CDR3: CAWDRRYGYTF
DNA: TGTGCCTGGGACCGACGATATGGCTACACCTTC

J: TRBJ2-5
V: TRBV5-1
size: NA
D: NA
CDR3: CASSPDSLQETQYF
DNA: TGCGCCAGCAGCCCGGACAGCCTACAAGAGACCCAGTACTTC

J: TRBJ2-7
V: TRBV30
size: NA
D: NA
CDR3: CAWSGLDAYEQYF
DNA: TGTGCCTGGAGTGGACTCGATGCCTACGAGCAGTACTTC

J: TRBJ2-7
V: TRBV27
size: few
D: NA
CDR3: CASSLIPESSYEQYF
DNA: TGTGCCAGCAGTTTAATACCTGAGAGCTCCTACGAGCAGTACTTC

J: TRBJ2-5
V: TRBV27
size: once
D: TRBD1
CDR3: CASSAHRGLNQETQYF
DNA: TGTGCCAGCAGTGCCCACAGGGGGCTCAATCAAGAGACCCAGTACTTC

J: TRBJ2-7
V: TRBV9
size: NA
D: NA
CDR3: CASSAQLHSEQYF
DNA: TGTGCCAGCAGCGCACAGCTGCATAGCGAGCAGTACTTC

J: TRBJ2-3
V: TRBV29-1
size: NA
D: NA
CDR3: CSVALRWVFGDTQYF
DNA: TGCAGCGTTGCCCTCCGGTGGGTTTTTGGGGATACGCAGTATTTT